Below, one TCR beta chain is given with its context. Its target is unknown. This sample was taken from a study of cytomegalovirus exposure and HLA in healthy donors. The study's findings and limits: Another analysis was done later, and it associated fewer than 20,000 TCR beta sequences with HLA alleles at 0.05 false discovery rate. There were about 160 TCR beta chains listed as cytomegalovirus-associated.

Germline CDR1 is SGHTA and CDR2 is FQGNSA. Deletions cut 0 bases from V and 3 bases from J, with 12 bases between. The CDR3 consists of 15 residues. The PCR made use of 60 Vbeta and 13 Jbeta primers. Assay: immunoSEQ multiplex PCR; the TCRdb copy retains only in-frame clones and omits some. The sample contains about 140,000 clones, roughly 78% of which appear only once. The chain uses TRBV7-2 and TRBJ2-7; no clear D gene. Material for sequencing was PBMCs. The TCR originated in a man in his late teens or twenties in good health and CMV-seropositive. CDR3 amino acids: CASSLATTDFYEQYF. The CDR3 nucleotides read TGTGCCAGCAGCTTAGCGACGACCGACTTCTACGAGCAGTACTTC.